The 27 T cell receptor beta chains below come from one sample, sequenced in a study of technical replicates of blood from four donors. The protocol was immunoSEQ multiplex PCR, while the TCRdb copy is restricted to in-frame clones and leaves out a portion. Among around 89,000 clones listed, 94% were seen once. Sequencing was performed on T cells isolated from PBMCs. These receptors were collected from a human donor in good health.

This clone was detected only once. This chain uses TRBV18 with TRBJ2-2; weak D call: TRBD1 (6 bases). The V and J ends lost 4 bases and 4 bases respectively, with 22 bases between them. In germline, CDR1 is KGHSH, CDR2 LQKENI. This CDR3 contains 18 residues. CDR3 in DNA: TGTGCCAGCTCACGCCGGGACACCTCTCCGACTATCACCGGGGAGCTGTTTTTT. This encodes CASSRRDTSPTITGELFF.

The CDR3 protein is CASSEAFFRGTETYEQYF. CDR3 bases: TGTGCCAGCAGTGAAGCGTTCTTCAGAGGGACAGAGACCTACGAGCAGTACTTC. V gene TRBV6-1 combines with J gene TRBJ2-7, with TRBD1 matching 7 bases. The V and J ends lost 0 bases and 2 bases, in that order; junction bases with no gene match: 13. The CDR3 consists of 18 residues. CDR1 is MNHNS and CDR2 is SASEGT in the germline V gene.

The chain carries TRBV10-3 and TRBJ1-3, with 9 bases identical to TRBD1. With V trimmed by 11 bases and J by 1 base, 9 bases remained unmatched. The germline V gene encodes CDR1 ENHRY and CDR2 SYGVKD. The CDR3 sequence is 15 residues long. CDR3 nucleotides: TGTGCCTCTTCACAGGGGGCATATTCTGGAAACACCATATATTTT. Translating it yields CASSQGAYSGNTIYF.

This chain connects TRBV2 to TRBJ2-7; 8 bases are shared with TRBD1. CDR1 and CDR2 (germline): SNHLY, FYNNEI. The junction had 4 bases not matched to a gene; V was cut back by 4 bases and J by 2 bases. This CDR3 is built from 14 residues. The CDR3 region is CASSGGQVPYEQYF. CDR3 DNA: TGTGCCAGCAGTGGGGGACAGGTACCCTACGAGCAGTACTTC.

The chain uses TRBV4-2 and TRBJ1-6; tentatively, D is TRBD1 (5 bases). V dropped 1 base and J dropped 5 bases, with 12 bases sitting between them. CDR1 is LGHNA and CDR2 is YNFKEQ in the germline V gene. The CDR3 has 16 amino acids. The CDR3 spells CASSQGMQGNNSPLHF. DNA of the CDR3: TGTGCCAGCAGCCAAGGAATGCAGGGAAATAATTCACCCCTCCACTTT.

This clone has just one count. The rearrangement links TRBV4-2 to TRBJ1-2; 9 bases line up with TRBD1. CDR3 length: 15 amino acids. The germline V gene encodes CDR1 LGHNA and CDR2 YNFKEQ. Unmatched junction bases numbered 9, after V lost 4 bases and J lost 6 bases. In nucleotides, the CDR3 is TGTGCCAGCAGCCGGGGGGGCACAGGGGGCGATGGCTACACCTTC. Its protein product is CASSRGGTGGDGYTF.

The CDR3, as DNA: TGTGCCAGCAGTTACTCCCGACTAGCGGGAAACAATGAGCAGTTCTTC. Amino acid sequence: CASSYSRLAGNNEQFF. V and J are TRBV6-6 and TRBJ2-1; 11 bases match TRBD2. This CDR3 contains 16 residues. Germline CDR1 MNHNY, CDR2 SVGAGI (reference sequence). V lost 0 bases, J lost 5 bases, and 3 bases stayed unmatched.

V is TRBV27 and J is TRBJ2-7; 7 bases are shared with TRBD2. CDR3 length: 16 amino acids. Germline loops: CDR1 MNHEY, CDR2 SMNVEV (reference sequence). Trimming at V came to 0 bases and at J to 2 bases, leaving 7 bases not matched to a gene. This CDR3 reads CASSLSSSGSTYEQYF. Here the CDR3 DNA reads TGTGCCAGCAGTTTATCATCTAGCGGAAGCACCTACGAGCAGTACTTC.

The V call is TRBV7-2, the J call TRBJ1-3; 10 nucleotides match TRBD1. Germline-derived CDR1 and CDR2 are SGHTA and FQGNSA. The CDR3 totals 16 residues. Germline trimming cut 4 bases from V and 2 bases from J; bases unmatched to any gene: 5. CDR3 nucleotide sequence: TGTGCCAGCAGCTCAGGAGGGACAGGGGCTGGAAACACCATATATTTT. Protein sequence: CASSSGGTGAGNTIYF.

V is TRBV5-4 and J is TRBJ1-1; perhaps TRBD1 as D (5 bases). Germline CDR1 reads SGHNT; CDR2 reads YYREEE (reference sequence). Trimming shortened V by 3 bases and J by 4 bases, and 7 bases separated the two germline ends. CDR3 size: 12 residues. CDR3 DNA: TGTGCCAGCAGCTCGGGGGTCACTGAAGCTTTCTTT. Its translation: CASSSGVTEAFF. Full variable domain (missing parts from reference TRBV5-4 and TRBJ1-1): ETGVTQSPTHLIKTRGQQVTLRCSSQSGHNTVSWYQQALGQGPQFIFQYYREEENGRGNFPPRFSGLQFPNYSSELNVNALELDDSALYLCASSSGVTEAFFGQGTRLTVV.

The gene calls are TRBV10-2 and TRBJ2-2; possibly TRBD2 for D (5 bases). Trimming stripped 8 bases from V and 0 bases from J, with 13 bases between. The germline V gene has CDR1 WSHSY and CDR2 SAAADI. The CDR3 extends over 15 amino acids. The CDR3 DNA reads TGCGCCAGCTTCCCGGGATTCGCGAACACCGGGGAGCTGTTTTTT. It encodes CASFPGFANTGELFF.

The chain uses TRBV28 and TRBJ1-2; 7 bases line up with TRBD1. CDR3 length: 11 residues. CDR1 is MDHEN, CDR2 SYDVKM, per germline. V gave up 10 bases and J gave up 5 bases; unmatched junction bases: 4. The CDR3 is CATGQAYGYTF. CDR3 nucleotide sequence: TGTGCCACCGGACAGGCTTATGGCTACACCTTC.

The chain combines TRBV4-2 with TRBJ2-2; D not certain. The CDR3 is 15 residues long. CDR1 is LGHNA, CDR2 YNFKEQ, per germline. Trimming left V 1 base short and J 0 bases short, with 6 bases between. CDR3 protein: CASSQGFANTGELFF. CDR3 nucleotide sequence: TGTGCCAGCAGCCAAGGTTTCGCGAACACCGGGGAGCTGTTTTTT.

The chain carries TRBV10-3 and TRBJ2-1; 7 bases line up with TRBD1. This CDR3 has 13 residues. After removal of 3 bases from V and 8 bases from J, the junction contained 4 bases not matched to a gene. Per germline, CDR1 ENHRY and CDR2 SYGVKD. The CDR3 loop reads CAISEGGSHEQFF. The CDR3 DNA is TGTGCCATCAGTGAAGGGGGCTCGCATGAGCAGTTCTTC.

The chain carries TRBV5-1 and TRBJ2-5; TRBD2 might be the D (6 bases). The V end lost 4 bases, the J end lost 3 bases, and 10 bases lay between the germline ends. This CDR3 comprises 13 residues. Germline loops: CDR1 SGHRS, CDR2 YFSETQ. The CDR3 bases are TGCGCCAGCAGCGGGGGGAGTAAAGAGACCCAGTACTTC. It specifies CASSGGSKETQYF.

The rearrangement links TRBV6-5 to TRBJ2-3; 8 bases align to TRBD2. CDR1 is MNHEY and CDR2 is SVGAGI in the germline V gene. Germline trimming cut 6 bases from V and 13 bases from J; bases unmatched to any gene: 6. The CDR3 is 11 residues long. CDR3 in DNA: TGTGCCAGCAGCTACGGCGGGGGGAAGTATTTT. Its protein product is CASSYGGGKYF.

The chain links TRBV6-6 to TRBJ2-7; 8 bases match TRBD2. Germline-derived CDR1 and CDR2 are MNHNY and SVGAGI (reference sequence). The CDR3 runs to 15 residues. V was pared by 5 bases and J by 4 bases, with 10 bases of the junction left unmatched. The CDR3 DNA is TGTGCCAGCAGTCAGAACTTAGCGGGGCCTTACGAGCAGTACTTC. Encoded protein: CASSQNLAGPYEQYF.

Regarding this clone: Other DNA sequences in this specimen translate into the identical CDR3. The chain couples TRBV5-1 to TRBJ2-5; 8 positions match TRBD2. The junction had 1 base not matched to a gene; V was cut back by 2 bases and J by 1 base. CDR1 is SGHRS and CDR2 is YFSETQ in the germline V gene. This CDR3 is built from 14 residues. CDR3 residues: CASSLSGGQETQYF. CDR3 bases: TGCGCCAGCAGCTTAAGCGGGGGCCAAGAGACCCAGTACTTC.

The genes are TRBV5-1 and TRBJ1-2; D is unclear. Germline V gene sequence: CDR1 SGHRS, CDR2 YFSETQ. V was pared by 6 bases and J by 4 bases, with 7 bases between. This CDR3 region has 11 residues. The CDR3 bases are TGCGCCAGCATAACGGGCTATGGCTACACCTTC. This sequence encodes CASITGYGYTF.

V gene TRBV9 combines with J gene TRBJ2-2, with 7 bases identical to TRBD1. This CDR3 has 16 residues. CDR1 is SGDLS and CDR2 is YYNGEE in the germline V gene. Trimming removed 3 bases from V and 1 base from J; junction bases left unmatched: 6. CDR3 amino acids: CASSATGTENTGELFF. DNA for the CDR3: TGTGCCAGCAGCGCCACCGGGACAGAGAACACCGGGGAGCTGTTTTTT.

The rearrangement joins TRBV28 to TRBJ1-2, with D possibly being TRBD1 (6 bases). Germline V gene sequence: CDR1 MDHEN, CDR2 SYDVKM. This CDR3 region has 18 residues. Trimming took 6 bases from V and 8 from J, leaving 31 bases between them. CDR3 amino acids: CASRGYDRKANFPFGYTF. CDR3 sequence (DNA): TGTGCCAGCAGGGGATATGACAGGAAAGCGAACTTCCCCTTCGGCTACACCTTC.

V is TRBV7-9 and J is TRBJ2-7; maybe TRBD1 (5 bases). Trimming stripped 1 base from V and 3 bases from J, with 10 bases between. CDR3 length equals 14 residues. Germline CDR1 is SEHNR and CDR2 is FQNEAQ (reference sequence). The DNA for the CDR3 is TGTGCCAGCAGCTTAGAGCAGGGTTACTACGAGCAGTACTTC. Its protein is CASSLEQGYYEQYF.

V gene TRBV10-1 combines with J gene TRBJ1-1; 9 bases map to TRBD1. This CDR3 is 14 amino acids long. The germline V gene encodes CDR1 WNHNN and CDR2 SYGVQD (reference sequence). With 3 bases clipped from V and 3 bases from J, the junction kept 2 bases outside the gene matches. CDR3 bases: TGCGCCAGCAGTGACGGACAGGGGTACACTGAAGCTTTCTTT. Protein sequence: CASSDGQGYTEAFF.

The rearrangement joins TRBV7-9 to TRBJ2-7; TRBD2 agrees at 8 bases. There are 14 residues in the CDR3. Per germline, CDR1 SEHNR and CDR2 FQNEAQ (reference sequence). V lost 5 bases and J lost 0; bases outside the gene matches: 3. The DNA of the CDR3 is TGTGCCAGCAGCGCCACTAGCGGCTCCTACGAGCAGTACTTC. Encoded protein: CASSATSGSYEQYF.

The rearrangement links TRBV30 to TRBJ1-2; 10 bases line up with TRBD1. The CDR3 is made up of 16 amino acids. V was clipped by 4 bases and J by 0 bases; unmatched bases: 8. Germline values: CDR1 GTSNPN, CDR2 SVGIG (reference sequence). For the CDR3, the DNA is TGTGCCTGGATTAAGGGGACAGGGGCCTCTAACTATGGCTACACCTTC. Translating gives CAWIKGTGASNYGYTF.

This chain connects TRBV28 to TRBJ1-5, with D perhaps matching TRBD1 (5 bases). The CDR3 is made up of 16 amino acids. Germline CDR1 MDHEN, CDR2 SYDVKM. Between the trimmed V and J ends, which lost 3 bases and 0 bases, there was a span of 12 bases. CDR3 in DNA: TGTGCCAGCAGTTTGGGGGGGAGTAATAGCAATCAGCCCCAGCATTTT. It yields the protein CASSLGGSNSNQPQHF.

For this clone: This CDR3 is also generated by other DNA sequences in the sample. The chain carries TRBV27 and TRBJ1-1; the D gene is possibly TRBD1 (5 bases). From germline, CDR1 is MNHEY and CDR2 SMNVEV (reference sequence). V gave up 2 bases and J gave up 2 bases, with 6 bases separating them. The CDR3 is 13 amino acids. The CDR3 DNA is TGTGCCAGCAGTTTACAGGGTAACACTGAAGCTTTCTTT. Translation gives CASSLQGNTEAFF.